This is a list of T cell receptor beta chains from one sample in a study of control samples from healthy donors and cancer patients. Profiled with immunoSEQ multiplex PCR; TCRdb holds only in-frame clones, not every one. Among more than 95,000 clones, 75% to 90% were seen once, and the ten largest hold 1.1%. The sample was PBMCs. The receptors originated from a woman between 50 and 59 years old with colorectal cancer. Both conserved end residues are part of each CDR3. The D gene is left open where the match is weak. Some rows have no size entry. The others give once, few or many, or a class for an expanded clone.

-,TRBJ2-7,TRBV25-1,-,CATTKGTGRGEQYF,TGTGCCACCACAAAAGGGACGGGGCGCGGCGAGCAGTACTTC
-,TRBJ1-1,TRBV19,-,CASKLGGQNTEAFF,TGTGCCAGTAAGCTAGGGGGACAGAACACTGAAGCTTTCTTT
TRBD2,TRBJ2-6,TRBV5-1,-,CASSLTSGVVTGANVLTF,TGCGCCAGCAGCTTGACTAGCGGGGTGGTAACTGGGGCCAACGTCCTGACTTTC
-,TRBJ2-7,TRBV19,-,CASSTGGEQYF,TGTGCCAGTAGTACCGGAGGCGAGCAGTACTTC
TRBD2,TRBJ2-1,TRBV4-1,-,CASTSGPYNEQFF,TGCGCCAGCACTAGCGGCCCCTACAATGAGCAGTTCTTC
-,TRBJ2-1,TRBV6-6,once,CASSYGENEQFF,TGTGCCAGCAGTTACGGGGAGAATGAGCAGTTCTTC
TRBD2,TRBJ2-1,TRBV19,-,CASSIGREWGNEQFF,TGTGCCAGTAGTATTGGGCGGGAGTGGGGGAATGAGCAGTTCTTC
-,TRBJ1-5,TRBV9,once,CASSVHLGGAGNQPQHF,TGTGCCAGCAGCGTACACCTCGGTGGGGCAGGGAATCAGCCCCAGCATTTT
-,TRBJ2-5,TRBV5-1,-,CASSLDSVRPQETQYF,TGCGCCAGCAGCTTGGATTCTGTCCGGCCCCAAGAGACCCAGTACTTC
-,TRBJ1-4,TRBV3-1/TRBV3-2,-,CASSQDRGYEKLFF,TGTGCCAGCAGCCAAGATCGCGGTTATGAAAAACTGTTTTTT
TRBD2,TRBJ2-7,TRBV6-1,-,CASSALLAASSYEQYF,TGTGCCAGCAGTGCCCTCCTAGCGGCCAGCTCCTACGAGCAGTACTTC
-,TRBJ1-5,TRBV6-1,few,CASSEGDQPQHF,TGTGCCAGCAGTGAAGGGGATCAGCCCCAGCATTTT
TRBD2,TRBJ2-3,TRBV5-1,-,CASSPFRGRVADTQYF,TGCGCCAGCAGCCCATTCCGGGGGAGGGTGGCAGATACGCAGTATTTT
-,TRBJ2-7,TRBV6-5,-,CASSYAHNRVSYEQYF,TGTGCCAGCAGTTACGCACACAACAGGGTCTCCTACGAGCAGTACTTC
TRBD2,TRBJ2-3,TRBV19,-,CASSTTLAGQDTQYF,TGTGCCAGTAGTACCACTCTAGCGGGGCAAGATACGCAGTATTTT
TRBD2,TRBJ2-1,TRBV7-3,-,CASSSSGGYYNEQFF,TGTGCCAGCAGCTCTAGCGGGGGGTACTACAATGAGCAGTTCTTC
-,TRBJ2-7,TRBV6-5,-,CASSRGRDSYEQYF,TGTGCCAGCAGTAGGGGCAGGGACTCCTACGAGCAGTACTTC